One and the same sample provided the 19 T cell receptor beta chains below, sequenced in a study of blood T cells in healthy people across ages. A sample-barcoded 5' primer and a J-beta primer mix were used in a second PCR of roughly 6 to 11 cycles. TCRdb used MiXCR to reprocess the 5' RACE reads, holding one entry per CDR3 protein. The data show more than 900,000 distinct CDR3 sequences, with almost 30% seen just once and roughly 10% held by the top ten. These same data were also listed under a study on T cells of mothers and their children.

Sequences were obtained from blood. These receptors all stem from a middle-aged woman in good health.

In this sample, this clonotype turned up many times. J is TRBJ2-7 and V is TRBV5-1; 10 nucleotides align to TRBD1. Per the germline V gene, CDR1 is SGHRS and CDR2 is YFSETQ. Germline trimming cut 5 bases from V and 1 base from J; bases unmatched to any gene: 12. The CDR3 consists of 17 residues. Written as DNA, the CDR3 is TGCGCCAGCAGACCCAACCCCGGGACAGGGGTGTCCTACGAGCAGTACTTC. It translates to CASRPNPGTGVSYEQYF.

This clonotype was detected a few times. The chain combines TRBV28 with TRBJ2-7; the D gene could be TRBD1 or TRBD2 (5 bases each). Germline V gene data show CDR1 as MDHEN and CDR2 as SYDVKM. The V and J ends lost 5 bases and 5 bases respectively, with 19 bases between them. CDR3 length equals 15 residues. The CDR3 DNA sequence: TGTGCCAGCAGTCTGAAATGGGACCCTTGGGACGAGCAGTACTTC. Its protein is CASSLKWDPWDEQYF.

This chain joins TRBV9 and TRBJ1-1; D remains ambiguous. CDR3 length: 15 residues. Trimming stripped 7 bases from V and 5 bases from J, with 21 bases between. Germline assignment: CDR1 SGDLS and CDR2 YYNGEE. CDR3 sequence: CASGPTFGVRTEAFF. The CDR3 coding sequence is TGTGCCAGCGGCCCAACATTCGGGGTACGAACTGAAGCTTTCTTT.

V gene TRBV11-2 combines with J gene TRBJ2-1; 10 bases agree with TRBD1. This CDR3 is 16 amino acids long. V was pared by 5 bases and J by 10 bases, with 14 bases of the junction left unmatched. Per germline, CDR1 SGHAT and CDR2 FQNNGV. DNA for the CDR3: TGTGCCAGCAGCAAATCTCCGGGACAGGGGAACGAGGAGCAGTTCTTC. Residues: CASSKSPGQGNEEQFF.

The chain employs TRBV6-2 or TRBV6-3 and TRBJ1-5; a possible D gene is TRBD1 (5 bases). This CDR3 is built from 19 residues. Germline V gives CDR1 MNHEY, CDR2 SVGEGT. The V gene lost 2 bases and the J gene lost 0 bases, with 20 bases spanning the gap. Here the CDR3 DNA reads TGTGCCAGCAGTTACACTACCGAATTGGGGACCCTTAGCAATCAGCCCCAGCATTTT. Translated: CASSYTTELGTLSNQPQHF.

V gene TRBV13 combines with J gene TRBJ1-1, with D unresolved. The CDR3 has 14 amino acids. V lost 1 base and J lost 1, with 7 bases in between. In germline, CDR1 is PRHDT, CDR2 FYEKMQ (reference sequence). The CDR3: CASSLDPRNTEAFF. The CDR3 nucleotides read TGTGCCAGCAGCTTAGACCCTCGGAACACTGAAGCTTTCTTT.

The V gene is TRBV28, the J gene TRBJ1-2, with TRBD1 matching over 7 bases. J gave up 5 bases and V 6 bases, and 6 bases lay outside the gene matches. CDR3 size: 13 residues. Per germline, CDR1 MDHEN and CDR2 SYDVKM. CDR3 sequence (DNA): TGTGCCAGCAGGGTAGGGACAGAGTATGGCTACACCTTC. Protein sequence: CASRVGTEYGYTF.

The chain carries TRBV6-2 or TRBV6-3 and TRBJ2-7; D gene ambiguous. Germline V gene data show CDR1 as MNHEY and CDR2 as SVGEGT. V dropped 10 bases and J dropped 3 bases, with 13 bases sitting between them. The CDR3 spans 12 residues. The CDR3 here is CATSQNSYEQYF. CDR3 DNA sequence: TGTGCCACCTCACAAAACAGCTACGAGCAGTACTTC.

The CDR3 DNA follows: TGCGCCAGCAGCGTGGACAGATCTAGCACAGATACGCAGTATTTT. Translated: CASSVDRSSTDTQYF. The J gene is TRBJ2-3, the V gene TRBV5-1, with D perhaps matching TRBD1 (6 bases). Germline assignment: CDR1 SGHRS and CDR2 YFSETQ. Between the trimmed V and J ends, which lost 4 bases and 0 bases, there was a span of 12 bases. CDR3 length: 15 residues.

The J gene is TRBJ1-1, the V gene TRBV28; D is uncertain. Germline V gives CDR1 MDHEN, CDR2 SYDVKM. The CDR3 loop spans 11 amino acids. The germline V and J ends were trimmed by 8 bases and 7 bases, with 11 bases remaining between them. CDR3 nucleotides: TGTGCCAGCCGCATGCGGGTTGAAGCTTTCTTT. The encoded protein is CASRMRVEAFF.

This clonotype has a count of ten or more. V and J are TRBV20-1 and TRBJ2-7, with D unclear. Germline values: CDR1 DFQATT, CDR2 SNEGSKA (reference sequence). Trimming cost V 3 bases and J 1 base, with 16 bases left between them. This CDR3 spans 15 amino acids. This CDR3 reads CSASPLTRTSYEQYF. In DNA form, the CDR3 reads TGCAGTGCTAGCCCACTAACCCGCACATCCTACGAGCAGTACTTC.

For the CDR3, the DNA is TGCAGTGCTAGAGTGGGGTACCAAGAGACCCAGTACTTC. Translation: CSARVGYQETQYF. J is TRBJ2-5 and V is TRBV20-1; D not resolved. The V gene lost 1 base and the J gene lost 0 bases, with 6 bases spanning the gap. The germline V gene has CDR1 DFQATT and CDR2 SNEGSKA (reference sequence). This CDR3 region has 13 residues.

The chain is built from TRBV12-3 or TRBV12-4 and TRBJ1-4; no clear D gene. Trimming cost V 5 bases and J 0 bases, with 7 bases left between them. The CDR3 contains 14 residues. DNA of the CDR3: TGTGCCAGCAGTAAAGGCCCAACTAATGAAAAACTGTTTTTT. Translated: CASSKGPTNEKLFF.

The sample holds many counts of this clonotype. This chain links TRBV12-3 or TRBV12-4 with TRBJ2-5; D is unresolved. V lost 4 bases and J lost 8, with 11 bases in between. The CDR3 covers 12 residues. This CDR3 is CASSSDFKTQYF. As DNA, the CDR3 is TGTGCCAGCAGTTCTGACTTCAAAACCCAGTACTTC.

This clonotype occurred many times. This chain uses TRBV29-1 with TRBJ1-2; tentatively, D is TRBD1 (6 bases). The CDR3 runs 11 residues. Deletions cut 3 bases from V and 8 bases from J, with 10 bases between. Germline V CDR1 and CDR2: SQVTM, ANQGSEA. CDR3 bases: TGCAGCGTTGAGGGGGGGACAGGCTACACCTTC. This codes for CSVEGGTGYTF.

This clonotype turned up a few times. The gene calls are TRBV20-1 and TRBJ2-3; D might be TRBD1 (6 bases). Germline lookup yields CDR1 DFQATT and CDR2 SNEGSKA (reference sequence). The germline V and J ends were trimmed by 3 bases and 0 bases, with 19 bases remaining between them. The CDR3 spans 17 residues. The CDR3 DNA sequence: TGCAGTGCTAGGGGCGGTGGGGGCAGAGGTAGCACAGATACGCAGTATTTT. Translated: CSARGGGGRGSTDTQYF.

This clonotype was seen a handful of times. The chain combines TRBV12-3 or TRBV12-4 with TRBJ1-5; no clear D gene. This CDR3 is built from 13 residues. Trimming pared 4 bases from V and 3 bases from J, leaving 7 bases between. CDR3 sequence reads: CASSSQLNQPQHF. Written as DNA, the CDR3 is TGTGCCAGCAGTTCACAACTCAATCAGCCCCAGCATTTT.

This clonotype was seen repeatedly, ten times or more. The V gene is TRBV7-2, the J gene TRBJ2-3; D not resolved. The V gene's germline CDR1 is SGHTA and CDR2 FQGNSA. The CDR3 has 12 amino acids. The ends were cut back, 5 bases at V and 6 bases at J, with 9 bases in the middle. The CDR3 region has the DNA TGTGCCAGCAGCCCGGTAGGGGATACGCAGTATTTT. The encoded protein is CASSPVGDTQYF.

The gene calls are TRBV6-2 or TRBV6-3 and TRBJ2-3; 9 positions agree with TRBD1. Germline V gene data show CDR1 as MNHEY and CDR2 as SVGEGT. The CDR3 spans 16 residues. V shed 4 bases, J shed 6 bases, and the junction held 11 bases outside the gene matches. Here the CDR3 DNA reads TGTGCCAGCAGTTTCGGGACAGGGACGAGATCGGATACGCAGTATTTT. It encodes CASSFGTGTRSDTQYF.